This T cell receptor (beta chain) was obtained from a study of cytotoxic CD8 clonotypes in ibrutinib-treated CLL. Study-wide results and limits: Clonality increased with ibrutinib response but returned toward baseline at progression.

Note on this clone: What it binds is unknown.

This CDR3 has 14 amino acids. Germline values: CDR1 SEHNR, CDR2 FQNEAQ (reference sequence). The V end lost 5 bases, the J end lost 3 bases, and 11 bases lay between the germline ends. Clones were sequenced by immunoSEQ multiplex PCR, and TCRdb holds only the in-frame ones, with some missing. The data hold some 140,000 clones, with 85% to 95% observed a single time. V gene TRBV7-9 combines with J gene TRBJ2-1, with no clear D. The TCR was taken from a human donor with chronic lymphocytic leukemia. This sample comprised PBMCs, obtained after 12 months of ibrutinib treatment. The CDR3 spells CASSLPLDYNEQFF. CDR3 in DNA: TGTGCCAGCAGCCTTCCGCTGGACTACAATGAGCAGTTCTTC.